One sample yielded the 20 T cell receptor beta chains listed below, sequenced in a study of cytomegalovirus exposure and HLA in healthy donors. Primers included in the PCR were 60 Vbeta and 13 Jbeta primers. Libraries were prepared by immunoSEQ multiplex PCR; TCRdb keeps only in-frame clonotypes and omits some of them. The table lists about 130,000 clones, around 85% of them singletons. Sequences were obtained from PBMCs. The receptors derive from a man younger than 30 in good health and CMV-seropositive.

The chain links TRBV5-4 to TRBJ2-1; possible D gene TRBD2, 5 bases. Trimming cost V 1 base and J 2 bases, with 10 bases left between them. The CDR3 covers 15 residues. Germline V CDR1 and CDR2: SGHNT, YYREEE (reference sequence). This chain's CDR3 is CASSLSREAYNEQFF. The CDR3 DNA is TGTGCCAGCAGCTTGTCGAGGGAAGCCTACAATGAGCAGTTCTTC.

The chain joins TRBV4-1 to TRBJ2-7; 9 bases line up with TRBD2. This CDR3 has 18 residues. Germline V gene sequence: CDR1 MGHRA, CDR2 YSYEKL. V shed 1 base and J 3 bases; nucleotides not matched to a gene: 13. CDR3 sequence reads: CASSQGNRYEREVYEQYF. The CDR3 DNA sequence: TGCGCCAGCAGCCAAGGGAATCGGTATGAGCGGGAGGTCTACGAGCAGTACTTC.

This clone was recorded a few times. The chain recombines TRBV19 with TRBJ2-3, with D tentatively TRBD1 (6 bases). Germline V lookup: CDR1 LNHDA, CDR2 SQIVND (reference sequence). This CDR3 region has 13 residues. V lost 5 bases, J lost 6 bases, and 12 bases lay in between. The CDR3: CASSPGHSDTQYF. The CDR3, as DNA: TGTGCCAGTAGTCCGGGACACTCGGATACGCAGTATTTT.

CDR3 DNA: TGTGCCAGCAGCTTACAGGGATTCTCTGGAAACACCATATATTTT. This sequence encodes CASSLQGFSGNTIYF. This chain joins TRBV11-2 and TRBJ1-3, with D perhaps TRBD1 (5 bases). Germline-derived CDR1 and CDR2 are SGHAT and FQNNGV. This CDR3 spans 15 amino acids. V was shortened by 2 bases and J by 0 bases, with 8 bases between the two germline ends. Based on the CDR3 plus reference TRBV11-2 and TRBJ1-3, the full variable domain is EAGVAQSPRYKIIEKRQSVAFWCNPISGHATLYWYQQILGQGPKLLIQFQNNGVVDDSQLPKDRFSAERLKGVDSTLKIQPAKLEDSAVYLCASSLQGFSGNTIYFGEGSWLTVV.

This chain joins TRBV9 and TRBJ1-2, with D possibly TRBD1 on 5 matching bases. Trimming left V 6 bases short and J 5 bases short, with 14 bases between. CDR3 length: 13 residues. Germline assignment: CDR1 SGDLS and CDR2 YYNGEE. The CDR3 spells CASNLGGEYGYTF. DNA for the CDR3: TGTGCCAGCAATCTGGGGGGGGAGTATGGCTACACCTTC.

For the CDR3, the DNA is TGTGCCAGCATTCTACAGGATATTGCCGGGGAGCTGTTTTTT. Translated, it gives CASILQDIAGELFF. This chain uses TRBV2 with TRBJ2-2; possibly TRBD1 for D (5 bases). The CDR3 loop spans 14 amino acids. From germline, CDR1 is SNHLY and CDR2 FYNNEI. Trimming stripped 7 bases from V and 6 bases from J, with 15 bases between.

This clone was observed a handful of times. The CDR3 DNA is TGTGCCAGCAGCTCGCAAGGACAGGAATATGGCTACACCTTC. This sequence encodes CASSSQGQEYGYTF. The rearrangement links TRBV7-2 to TRBJ1-2, with 7 bases identical to TRBD1. J was trimmed by 5 bases and V by 4 bases; bases with no gene match: 7. Germline V gene lookup returns CDR1 SGHTA and CDR2 FQGNSA. This CDR3 is 14 amino acids long.

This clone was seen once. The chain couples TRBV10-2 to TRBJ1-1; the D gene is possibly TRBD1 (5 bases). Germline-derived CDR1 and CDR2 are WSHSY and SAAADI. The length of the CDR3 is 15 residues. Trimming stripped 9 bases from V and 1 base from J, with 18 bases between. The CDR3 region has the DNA TGCGCCAGAAAGTTGGGGCAGACAGAGAACACTGAAGCTTTCTTT. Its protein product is CARKLGQTENTEAFF.

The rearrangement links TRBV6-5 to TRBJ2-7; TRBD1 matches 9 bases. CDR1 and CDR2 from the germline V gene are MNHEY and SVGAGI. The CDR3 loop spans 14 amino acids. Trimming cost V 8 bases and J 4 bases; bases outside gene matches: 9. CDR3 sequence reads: CASVQDRGGYEQYF. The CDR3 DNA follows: TGTGCCAGCGTACAGGACAGGGGAGGGTACGAGCAGTACTTC.

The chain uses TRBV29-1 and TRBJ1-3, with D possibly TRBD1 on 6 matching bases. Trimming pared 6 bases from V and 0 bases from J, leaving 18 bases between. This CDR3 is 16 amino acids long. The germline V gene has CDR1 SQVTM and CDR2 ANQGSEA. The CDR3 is CSVKTGQGSSGNTIYF. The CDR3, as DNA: TGCAGCGTCAAGACAGGCCAGGGTTCCTCTGGAAACACCATATATTTT.

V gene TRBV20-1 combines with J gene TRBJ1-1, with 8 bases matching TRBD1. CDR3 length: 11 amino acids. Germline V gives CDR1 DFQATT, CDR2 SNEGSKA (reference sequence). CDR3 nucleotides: TGCAGGGCAGGGGGCCACACTGAAGCTTTCTTT. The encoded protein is CRAGGHTEAFF.

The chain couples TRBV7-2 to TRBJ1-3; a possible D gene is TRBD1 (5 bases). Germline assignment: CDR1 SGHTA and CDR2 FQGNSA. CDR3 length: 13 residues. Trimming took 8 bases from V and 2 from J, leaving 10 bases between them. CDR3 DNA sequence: TGTGCCAGCGTGACAGTAACTGGAAACACCATATATTTT. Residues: CASVTVTGNTIYF.

The CDR3 loop is CASSLAVIGRNTEAFF. The DNA for the CDR3 is TGTGCCAGCAGCTTGGCCGTAATAGGGAGAAACACTGAAGCTTTCTTT. The chain carries TRBV5-6 and TRBJ1-1, with unresolved D. CDR3 length equals 16 residues. V lost 0 bases and J lost 2, with 14 bases in between. Per germline, CDR1 SGHDT and CDR2 YYEEEE.

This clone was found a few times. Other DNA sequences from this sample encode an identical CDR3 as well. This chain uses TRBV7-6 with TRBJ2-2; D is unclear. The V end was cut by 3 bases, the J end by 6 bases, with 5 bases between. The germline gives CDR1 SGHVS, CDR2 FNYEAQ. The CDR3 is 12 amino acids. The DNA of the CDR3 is TGTGCCAGCAGCTTTAATTCCGGGGAGCTGTTTTTT. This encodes CASSFNSGELFF.

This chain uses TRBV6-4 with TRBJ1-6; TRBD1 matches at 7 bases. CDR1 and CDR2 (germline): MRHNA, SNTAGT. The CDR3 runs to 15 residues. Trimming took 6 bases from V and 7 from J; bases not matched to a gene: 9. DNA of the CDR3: TGTGCCAGCAGGCTCCGGACAGGCGGCAATTCACCCCTCCACTTT. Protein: CASRLRTGGNSPLHF.

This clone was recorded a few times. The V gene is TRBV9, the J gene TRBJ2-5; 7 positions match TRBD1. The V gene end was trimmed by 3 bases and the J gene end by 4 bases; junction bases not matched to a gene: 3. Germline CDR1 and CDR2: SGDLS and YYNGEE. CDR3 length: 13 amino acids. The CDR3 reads CASSAGTAETQYF. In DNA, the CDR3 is TGTGCCAGCAGCGCCGGGACAGCAGAGACCCAGTACTTC.

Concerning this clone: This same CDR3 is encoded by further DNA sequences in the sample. CDR3 bases: TGTGCCAGCAGTTTGGAGGAAATGAACACTGAAGCTTTCTTT. Translating gives CASSLEEMNTEAFF. The chain couples TRBV6-5 to TRBJ1-1, with D unresolved. CDR1 and CDR2 from the germline V gene are MNHEY and SVGAGI. This CDR3 has 14 residues. Trimming cost V 4 bases and J 0 bases, with 9 bases left between them.

CDR3 amino acids: CASSEHPGTGTALYGYTF. In DNA, the CDR3 is TGTGCCAGCAGTGAACACCCCGGGACAGGGACGGCTCTCTATGGCTACACCTTC. The chain combines TRBV25-1 with TRBJ1-2; 9 positions agree with TRBD1. The CDR3 runs 18 residues. Germline loops: CDR1 MGHDK, CDR2 SYGVNS. Unmatched junction bases numbered 14, after V lost 2 bases and J lost 4 bases.

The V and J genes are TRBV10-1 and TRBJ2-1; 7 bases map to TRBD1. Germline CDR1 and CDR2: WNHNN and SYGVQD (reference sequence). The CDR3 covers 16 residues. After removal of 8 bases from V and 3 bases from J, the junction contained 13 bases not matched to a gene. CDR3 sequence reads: CASGSAGDRVYNEQFF. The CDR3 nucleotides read TGCGCCAGCGGCTCAGCTGGGGACAGAGTCTACAATGAGCAGTTCTTC.

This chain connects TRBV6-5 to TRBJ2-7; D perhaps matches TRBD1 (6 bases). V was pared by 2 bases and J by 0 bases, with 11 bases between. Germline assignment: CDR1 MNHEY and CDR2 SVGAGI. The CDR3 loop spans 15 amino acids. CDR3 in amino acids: CASSYVVRGSYEQYF. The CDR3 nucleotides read TGTGCCAGCAGTTACGTTGTCAGGGGCTCCTACGAGCAGTACTTC.